The rows below give T cell receptor beta chains drawn from one sample of a study of blood T cell repertoires in COVID-19. Sequencing was performed with immunoSEQ multiplex PCR; in TCRdb, only in-frame clones are kept and a portion is missing. This sample has roughly 220,000 clones; about 91% occur once, and the top ten carry roughly 15%. Sequences were obtained from PBMCs or T cells enriched from blood (not recorded which). The receptors stem from a woman aged 45-65 years with acute COVID-19. Each CDR3 is given with its conserved first and last residue. Each record gives: J gene, clone size, V gene, D gene, CDR3 DNA, CDR3 protein. D genes are given only for firm matches. Some rows have no size entry. The others give once, few or many, or a class for an expanded clone.

J gene: TRBJ2-3; clone size: NA; V gene: TRBV19; D gene: NA; CDR3 DNA: TGTGCCAGTAGTCTACAGGGAGGCACAGATACGCAGTATTTT; CDR3 protein: CASSLQGGTDTQYF
J gene: TRBJ1-2; clone size: NA; V gene: TRBV29-1; D gene: NA; CDR3 DNA: TGCAGCGTTGAGGGGCGGGGGACTGGCTATGGCTACACCTTC; CDR3 protein: CSVEGRGTGYGYTF
J gene: TRBJ1-5; clone size: NA; V gene: TRBV4-2; D gene: TRBD1; CDR3 DNA: TGTGCCAGCAGCCAAGGAGGGACAGGGGGAAATCAGCCCCAGCATTTT; CDR3 protein: CASSQGGTGGNQPQHF
J gene: TRBJ1-5; clone size: NA; V gene: TRBV19; D gene: TRBD1; CDR3 DNA: TGTGCCAGTAGCACCGACAGGGCTGGCAATCAGCCCCAGCATTTT; CDR3 protein: CASSTDRAGNQPQHF
J gene: TRBJ1-2; clone size: NA; V gene: TRBV30; D gene: NA; CDR3 DNA: TGTGCCTGGGGGACTCACGGCTACACCTTC; CDR3 protein: CAWGTHGYTF
J gene: TRBJ2-2; clone size: NA; V gene: TRBV9; D gene: TRBD2; CDR3 DNA: TGTGCCAGCAGCGATCTAGCGGGATTGAACACCGGGGAGCTGTTTTTT; CDR3 protein: CASSDLAGLNTGELFF
J gene: TRBJ2-3; clone size: NA; V gene: TRBV7-8; D gene: NA; CDR3 DNA: TGTGCCAGCAGCTTACTCAGAACAGATACGCAGTATTTT; CDR3 protein: CASSLLRTDTQYF
J gene: TRBJ1-5; clone size: NA; V gene: TRBV7-8; D gene: TRBD1; CDR3 DNA: TGTGCCAGCAGCTTAGCAGGGACAGGGGGCGATTCTCAGCCCCAGCATTTT; CDR3 protein: CASSLAGTGGDSQPQHF
J gene: TRBJ1-2; clone size: NA; V gene: TRBV27; D gene: TRBD1; CDR3 DNA: TGTGCCAGCAGTTTAACAGGGGGCCGAGGCTACACCTTC; CDR3 protein: CASSLTGGRGYTF
J gene: TRBJ1-4; clone size: NA; V gene: TRBV19; D gene: NA; CDR3 DNA: TGTGCCAGTAGTCCAGGGTGGGCTGAAAAACTGTTTTTT; CDR3 protein: CASSPGWAEKLFF
J gene: TRBJ2-1; clone size: NA; V gene: TRBV5-1; D gene: TRBD1; CDR3 DNA: TGCGCCAGCAGCTTGGGACAGGGGTACAATGAGCAGTTCTTC; CDR3 protein: CASSLGQGYNEQFF
J gene: TRBJ2-1; clone size: NA; V gene: TRBV2; D gene: TRBD2; CDR3 DNA: TGTGCCAGCACTGAAAGGCTAGCGGGCGAGCAGTTCTTC; CDR3 protein: CASTERLAGEQFF
J gene: TRBJ1-1; clone size: NA; V gene: TRBV4-2; D gene: NA; CDR3 DNA: TGTGCCAGCAGCCAAGATGGTCGGGGGAACACTGAAGCTTTCTTT; CDR3 protein: CASSQDGRGNTEAFF
J gene: TRBJ1-4; clone size: few; V gene: TRBV18; D gene: TRBD1; CDR3 DNA: TGTGCCAGCTCACCACCCGGGACAGGGGATGAAAAACTGTTTTTT; CDR3 protein: CASSPPGTGDEKLFF
J gene: TRBJ2-1; clone size: NA; V gene: TRBV1; D gene: NA; CDR3 DNA: TGCACCAGCAGCCAAGATCAGAAACTAGCGGCCTACAATGAGCAGTTCTTC; CDR3 protein: CTSSQDQKLAAYNEQFF
J gene: TRBJ2-7; clone size: NA; V gene: TRBV28; D gene: TRBD1; CDR3 DNA: TGTGCCAGCGAAACAGGGGGCCAGTACGAGCAGTACTTC; CDR3 protein: CASETGGQYEQYF
J gene: TRBJ1-5; clone size: few; V gene: TRBV29-1; D gene: NA; CDR3 DNA: TGCAGCGTTGTAGTAGGCAATCAGCCCCAGCATTTT; CDR3 protein: CSVVVGNQPQHF
J gene: TRBJ1-5; clone size: once; V gene: TRBV28; D gene: NA; CDR3 DNA: TGTGCCAGCAGTTCGGGGGGGATTCAGCCCCAGCATTTT; CDR3 protein: CASSSGGIQPQHF
J gene: TRBJ2-2; clone size: NA; V gene: TRBV6-2/TRBV6-3; D gene: NA; CDR3 DNA: TGTGCCAGCAGTTACTACAGGGCTCACGCCGGGGAGCTGTTTTTT; CDR3 protein: CASSYYRAHAGELFF
J gene: TRBJ2-7; clone size: once; V gene: TRBV5-6; D gene: NA; CDR3 DNA: TGTGCCAGCAGCAGAGGACTGCTTTACGAGCAGTACTTC; CDR3 protein: CASSRGLLYEQYF
J gene: TRBJ1-4; clone size: NA; V gene: TRBV28; D gene: TRBD1; CDR3 DNA: TGTGCCAGCATCCCGGGACAGGGTAGAGAAAAACTGTTTTTT; CDR3 protein: CASIPGQGREKLFF
J gene: TRBJ2-7; clone size: NA; V gene: TRBV11-2; D gene: TRBD2; CDR3 DNA: TGTGCCAGCAGCTTAGACGGGACTAGCGCCGAGCAGTACTTC; CDR3 protein: CASSLDGTSAEQYF
J gene: TRBJ2-7; clone size: NA; V gene: TRBV5-8; D gene: NA; CDR3 DNA: TGTGCCAGCAGCTTGGGCAGGGCGTTGTTGGACGAGCAGTACTTC; CDR3 protein: CASSLGRALLDEQYF
J gene: TRBJ2-1; clone size: NA; V gene: TRBV29-1; D gene: TRBD2; CDR3 DNA: TGCAGCGGATTAGCGGGAGCCCCCAATGAGCAGTTCTTC; CDR3 protein: CSGLAGAPNEQFF
J gene: TRBJ2-2; clone size: few; V gene: TRBV2; D gene: NA; CDR3 DNA: TGTGCCAGCAGCTTCGCGAACACCGGGGAGCTGTTTTTT; CDR3 protein: CASSFANTGELFF
J gene: TRBJ2-7; clone size: NA; V gene: TRBV28; D gene: NA; CDR3 DNA: TGTGCCAGCAGTCGCGACAGGCGTACCTACGAGCAGTACTTC; CDR3 protein: CASSRDRRTYEQYF
J gene: TRBJ2-3; clone size: NA; V gene: TRBV4-3; D gene: TRBD1; CDR3 DNA: TGCGCCAGCAGCCAAGATTGGGCAGGGGGAAACATGGGTACGCAGTATTTT; CDR3 protein: CASSQDWAGGNMGTQYF
J gene: TRBJ1-5; clone size: NA; V gene: TRBV30; D gene: NA; CDR3 DNA: TGTGCCTGGACGGTTATCAATCAGCCCCAGCATTTT; CDR3 protein: CAWTVINQPQHF
J gene: TRBJ2-2; clone size: NA; V gene: TRBV21-1; D gene: NA; CDR3 DNA: TGTGCCGCCAATTATAACTATCTAGGGGTTCATGTGCGCTGTGCCGGTAACACCGGGGAGCTGTTTTTT; CDR3 protein: CAANYNYLGVHVRCAGNTGELFF
J gene: TRBJ2-7; clone size: NA; V gene: TRBV3-1/TRBV3-2; D gene: NA; CDR3 DNA: TGTGCCAGCCGTCAGGGTTCCGAGCAGTACTTC; CDR3 protein: CASRQGSEQYF
J gene: TRBJ1-5; clone size: NA; V gene: TRBV27; D gene: NA; CDR3 DNA: TGTGCCAGCAGTTTTGCCGGGTTTAGCCAGCCCCAGCATTTT; CDR3 protein: CASSFAGFSQPQHF
J gene: TRBJ2-5; clone size: NA; V gene: TRBV28; D gene: TRBD2; CDR3 DNA: TGTGCCAGCAGACCGAGTAGCGGGAGGGGGGAGACCCAGTACTTC; CDR3 protein: CASRPSSGRGETQYF
J gene: TRBJ1-2; clone size: NA; V gene: TRBV28; D gene: NA; CDR3 DNA: TGTGCCAGCAGGACAACCTTTCTGATTGGCTACACCTTC; CDR3 protein: CASRTTFLIGYTF
J gene: TRBJ2-7; clone size: NA; V gene: TRBV4-2; D gene: NA; CDR3 DNA: TGTGCCAGCAGCCCTGGGACAACCTCCTACGAGCAGTACTTC; CDR3 protein: CASSPGTTSYEQYF
J gene: TRBJ1-3; clone size: NA; V gene: TRBV28; D gene: NA; CDR3 DNA: TGTGCCAGCAGTTGGACACAAACCTCTGGAAACACCATATATTTT; CDR3 protein: CASSWTQTSGNTIYF
J gene: TRBJ1-2; clone size: NA; V gene: TRBV5-6; D gene: TRBD1; CDR3 DNA: TGTGCCAGCAGCCATCCGGGACAGGATGGCTACACCTTC; CDR3 protein: CASSHPGQDGYTF
J gene: TRBJ1-1; clone size: NA; V gene: TRBV29-1; D gene: TRBD1; CDR3 DNA: TGCAGCGGGGTGGCAGGGGGCCACACTGAAGCTTTCTTT; CDR3 protein: CSGVAGGHTEAFF
J gene: TRBJ1-4; clone size: NA; V gene: TRBV4-1; D gene: TRBD1; CDR3 DNA: TGCGCCAGCAGCCGAGACAGGGGGCAACTGTTTTTT; CDR3 protein: CASSRDRGQLFF
J gene: TRBJ1-1; clone size: NA; V gene: TRBV19; D gene: NA; CDR3 DNA: TGTGCCAGTAGTATCGGGGTAGGCACTGAAGCTTTCTTT; CDR3 protein: CASSIGVGTEAFF
J gene: TRBJ1-2; clone size: NA; V gene: TRBV5-1; D gene: NA; CDR3 DNA: TGCGCCAGCAGCTTGGAGGGGAGGGGTGGCTACACCTTC; CDR3 protein: CASSLEGRGGYTF
J gene: TRBJ2-1; clone size: once; V gene: TRBV21-1; D gene: NA; CDR3 DNA: TGTGCCAGCAGCTTGACTAGCGCCAACTACAATGAGCAGTTCTTC; CDR3 protein: CASSLTSANYNEQFF
J gene: TRBJ1-2; clone size: NA; V gene: TRBV30; D gene: TRBD1; CDR3 DNA: TGTGCCTGGAGTGGACAGGGTCATGGCTACACCTTC; CDR3 protein: CAWSGQGHGYTF
J gene: TRBJ2-7; clone size: NA; V gene: TRBV24-1; D gene: TRBD2; CDR3 DNA: TGTGCCACCAGTGAGTCGCTAGCGGGGCGATACGAGCAGTACTTC; CDR3 protein: CATSESLAGRYEQYF
J gene: TRBJ2-7; clone size: few; V gene: TRBV30; D gene: NA; CDR3 DNA: TGTGCCTGGGGGAGTGGGTCAGGGACCTACGAGCAGTACTTC; CDR3 protein: CAWGSGSGTYEQYF
J gene: TRBJ1-5; clone size: once; V gene: TRBV6-2/TRBV6-3; D gene: TRBD1; CDR3 DNA: TGTGCCAGCAGTCACTACAGGGGGCGACAGCCCCAGCATTTT; CDR3 protein: CASSHYRGRQPQHF
J gene: TRBJ2-7; clone size: NA; V gene: TRBV6-6; D gene: TRBD2; CDR3 DNA: TGTGCCAGCAGTTACGCGGGGGGAGGGGGAGTCTACGAGCAGTACTTC; CDR3 protein: CASSYAGGGGVYEQYF
J gene: TRBJ1-3; clone size: NA; V gene: TRBV7-2; D gene: NA; CDR3 DNA: TGTGCCAGCAGCCCTTCTCTGGAGGGCACCATATATTTT; CDR3 protein: CASSPSLEGTIYF
J gene: TRBJ2-3; clone size: NA; V gene: TRBV19; D gene: TRBD1; CDR3 DNA: TGTGCCAGTAGTACCGGACAGGGAACAGATACGCAGTATTTT; CDR3 protein: CASSTGQGTDTQYF
J gene: TRBJ2-3; clone size: few; V gene: TRBV9; D gene: TRBD2; CDR3 DNA: TGTGCCAGCAGCGTCGGACTAGCGGGAGACACAGATACGCAGTATTTT; CDR3 protein: CASSVGLAGDTDTQYF
J gene: TRBJ1-2; clone size: NA; V gene: TRBV21-1; D gene: NA; CDR3 DNA: TGTGCCAGCGGCCGGGACAGGGGACGTAAGGGCTACACCTTC; CDR3 protein: CASGRDRGRKGYTF
J gene: TRBJ2-1; clone size: once; V gene: TRBV7-7; D gene: NA; CDR3 DNA: TGTGCTAGCAGCTTAGGGACTCACAATGAGCAGTTCTTC; CDR3 protein: CASSLGTHNEQFF
J gene: TRBJ1-2; clone size: few; V gene: TRBV19; D gene: TRBD1; CDR3 DNA: TGTGCCAGTAGTGCCAGAAGACAGGGGGCAACCTATGGCTACACCTTC; CDR3 protein: CASSARRQGATYGYTF
J gene: TRBJ2-7; clone size: NA; V gene: TRBV15; D gene: NA; CDR3 DNA: TGTGCCACCAGCAGAGAAGGAATAAGCGTCTCCTACGAGCAGTACTTC; CDR3 protein: CATSREGISVSYEQYF
J gene: TRBJ2-1; clone size: NA; V gene: TRBV4-1; D gene: NA; CDR3 DNA: TGCGCCAGTGGAGAATCCCTCCATGAGCAGTTCTTC; CDR3 protein: CASGESLHEQFF
J gene: TRBJ2-3; clone size: once; V gene: TRBV6-1; D gene: TRBD1; CDR3 DNA: TGTGCCAGCAGTGCCACCCGACAGGGGGCAACAGATACGCAGTATTTT; CDR3 protein: CASSATRQGATDTQYF
J gene: TRBJ1-1; clone size: NA; V gene: TRBV19; D gene: NA; CDR3 DNA: TGTGCTGCTAGGGGGGGGCCTGGACTATACACTGAAGCTTTCTTT; CDR3 protein: CAARGGPGLYTEAFF
J gene: TRBJ2-7; clone size: NA; V gene: TRBV11-3; D gene: TRBD2; CDR3 DNA: TGTGCCAGCAGCCCCGGGTGGACTAGCCGCGAGCAGTACTTC; CDR3 protein: CASSPGWTSREQYF
J gene: TRBJ1-2; clone size: many; V gene: TRBV28; D gene: NA; CDR3 DNA: TGTGCCAGCAGTCCTTTCCTACGGACAGTTTTTGATGGCTACACCTTC; CDR3 protein: CASSPFLRTVFDGYTF
J gene: TRBJ2-1; clone size: NA; V gene: TRBV24-1; D gene: NA; CDR3 DNA: TGTGCCACCAGTGATTTAGCGGCAGAGCAGTTCTTC; CDR3 protein: CATSDLAAEQFF